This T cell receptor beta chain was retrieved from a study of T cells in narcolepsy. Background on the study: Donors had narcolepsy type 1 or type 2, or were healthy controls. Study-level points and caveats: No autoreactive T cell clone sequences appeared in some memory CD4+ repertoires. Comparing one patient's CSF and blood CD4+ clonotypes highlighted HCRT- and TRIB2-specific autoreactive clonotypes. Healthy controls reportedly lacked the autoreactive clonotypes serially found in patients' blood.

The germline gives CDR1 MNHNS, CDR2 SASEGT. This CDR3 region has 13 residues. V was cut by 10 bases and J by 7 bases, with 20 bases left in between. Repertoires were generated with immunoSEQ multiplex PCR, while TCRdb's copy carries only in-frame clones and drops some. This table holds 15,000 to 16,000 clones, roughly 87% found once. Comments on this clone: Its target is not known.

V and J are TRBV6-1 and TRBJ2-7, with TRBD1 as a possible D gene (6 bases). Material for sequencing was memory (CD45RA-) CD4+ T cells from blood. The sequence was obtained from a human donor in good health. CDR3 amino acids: CATHGQNSWEQYF. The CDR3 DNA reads TGTGCCACCCATGGACAGAACTCTTGGGAGCAGTACTTC.